This T cell receptor beta chain originates from a study of blood T cell repertoires in COVID-19. Study as a whole: Two negative PCRs, clearance, or symptom resolution characterized the recovered Cohort 3 donors.

Participant ages covered roughly 18 to 89 years across about two dozen US areas. The CDR3 consists of 13 residues. Germline V gene data show CDR1 as KGHDR and CDR2 as SFDVKD. The V end lost 3 bases, the J end lost 5 bases, and 9 bases lay between the germline ends. Original analysis: Counts of nucleated cells, estimated from reference gene primer amplification, were obtained. Generated by immunoSEQ multiplex PCR, the TCRdb table keeps only in-frame clones and is missing some. The D gene and trimming were derived from the DNA, and the V and J assignments and clone size from that table. Of roughly 210,000 clones detected, 80% to 90% appear once; the ten largest clones hold 7% to 8.5%.

Sequencing input: PBMCs or T cells enriched from blood (not recorded which). The TCR was taken from a young man in a cohort exposed to, infected with or recovered from COVID-19 (not recorded which). The chain carries TRBV24-1 and TRBJ2-5; the D gene is possibly TRBD2 (6 bases). The CDR3 here is CATSDPGRETQYF. The DNA of the CDR3 is TGTGCCACCAGTGATCCGGGGAGGGAGACCCAGTACTTC.